Listed here are 20 T cell receptor beta chains from one sample, sequenced in a study of shared clonotypes between healthy human individuals. Clones were read by immunoSEQ multiplex PCR, and TCRdb kept only the in-frame ones, dropping some. This table has just over 2,000,000 clones, approximately 95% appearing once. The sequencing sample was made of naive CD4+ T cells sorted from blood. Subset indicated: CD45RA+ positively selected. The origin of the receptors is a man younger than 35 in good health.

J is TRBJ1-1 and V is TRBV5-1; the D gene is possibly TRBD1 (6 bases). The CDR3 contains 14 residues. Germline V gives CDR1 SGHRS, CDR2 YFSETQ. V lost 4 bases and J lost 0, with 10 bases in between. The CDR3 nucleotides read TGCGCCAGCAGCCACACAGGGATGAACACTGAAGCTTTCTTT. It encodes CASSHTGMNTEAFF.

This clone has a handful of counts. Within the sample, other DNA sequences also encode this same CDR3. The V gene is TRBV5-1, the J gene TRBJ1-5; TRBD1 might be the D (5 bases). The CDR3 runs 15 residues. Trimming stripped 0 bases from V and 0 bases from J, with 7 bases between. Germline lookup yields CDR1 SGHRS and CDR2 YFSETQ. CDR3 in amino acids: CASSLEGISNQPQHF. CDR3 coding DNA: TGCGCCAGCAGCTTGGAGGGGATTAGCAATCAGCCCCAGCATTTT.

The J gene is TRBJ2-5, the V gene TRBV30; possibly TRBD1 or TRBD2 for D (6 bases each). Germline V lookup: CDR1 GTSNPN, CDR2 SVGIG (reference sequence). The ends were cut back, 5 bases at V and 2 bases at J, with 18 bases in the middle. There are 15 residues in the CDR3. The CDR3 region has the DNA TGTGCCTGGGCTACAGGGAGGTCGATACAAGAGACCCAGTACTTC. Translating gives CAWATGRSIQETQYF.

This rearrangement joins TRBV10-2 to TRBJ1-4; the D is unclear. The V end was cut by 1 base, the J end by 7 bases, with 10 bases between. Germline CDR1 reads WSHSY; CDR2 reads SAAADI. The CDR3 contains 14 residues. CDR3 residues: CASSEWTEVEKLFF. CDR3 sequence (DNA): TGCGCCAGCAGTGAGTGGACGGAGGTTGAAAAACTGTTTTTT.

The chain employs TRBV18 and TRBJ1-4; D is perhaps TRBD1 (6 bases). The V end lost 2 bases, the J end lost 6 bases, and 10 bases lay between the germline ends. Germline loops: CDR1 KGHSH, CDR2 LQKENI. There are 14 residues in the CDR3. The CDR3: CASSPGGGDEKLFF. The CDR3 nucleotides read TGTGCCAGCTCACCAGGGGGCGGGGATGAAAAACTGTTTTTT.

This clone was seen more than once but under ten times. This rearrangement joins TRBV21-1 to TRBJ1-2; TRBD1, as called in the table, went unchecked against the DNA. TRBV21-1 counts as a pseudogene. The CDR3 runs 10 residues. The DNA of the CDR3 is TGTGCCAGGACAGGGGTCGGCTACACCTTC. Translation gives CARTGVGYTF.

The chain uses TRBV7-2 and TRBJ2-7; no clear D gene. The CDR3 sequence is 11 residues long. V was shortened by 2 bases and J by 5 bases, with 4 bases between the two germline ends. Looked up from germline, CDR1 is SGHTA and CDR2 is FQGNSA. The DNA for the CDR3 is TGTGCCAGCAGCTTATATAACGAGCAGTACTTC. Amino acids: CASSLYNEQYF. Filled out from reference TRBV7-2 and TRBJ2-7, the complete variable domain reads GAGVSQSPSNKVTEKGKDVELRCDPISGHTALYWYRQSLGQGLEFLIYFQGNSAPDKSGLPSDRFSAERTGGSVSTLTIQRTQQEDSAVYLCASSLYNEQYFGPGTRLTVT.

V usage is TRBV27 and J usage is TRBJ1-5; 9 nucleotides agree with TRBD1. Germline values: CDR1 MNHEY, CDR2 SMNVEV (reference sequence). The V segment lost 5 bases and the J segment 5 bases; nucleotides outside the gene matches: 4. The CDR3 totals 14 residues. Here the CDR3 DNA reads TGTGCCAGCAGTCCCTGGACAGGGGATCAGCCCCAGCATTTT. It translates to CASSPWTGDQPQHF.

This clone has just one count. This specimen includes other DNA sequences encoding the same CDR3. The rearrangement joins TRBV6-6 to TRBJ1-6; D is unclear. The CDR3 totals 13 residues. From germline, CDR1 is MNHNY and CDR2 SVGAGI (reference sequence). The V end was cut by 3 bases, the J end by 7 bases, with 7 bases between. CDR3 region: CASSYLENSPLHF. CDR3 sequence (DNA): TGTGCCAGCAGTTATCTCGAGAATTCACCCCTCCACTTT.

For this clone: The sample has other DNA sequences that encode this CDR3 too. The chain employs TRBV11-3 and TRBJ2-7, with a possible D match to TRBD2 (5 bases). The germline V gene has CDR1 SGHNT and CDR2 YENEEA. V was cut by 5 bases and J by 3 bases, with 8 bases left in between. This CDR3 spans 12 amino acids. This CDR3 reads CASSLRGYEQYF. The DNA of the CDR3 is TGTGCCAGCAGCCTACGGGGCTACGAGCAGTACTTC.

The chain couples TRBV28 to TRBJ1-2; TRBD1 aligns across 10 bases. From germline, CDR1 is MDHEN and CDR2 SYDVKM. The junction had 12 bases not matched to a gene; V was cut back by 3 bases and J by 8 bases. The CDR3 contains 16 residues. In nucleotides, the CDR3 is TGTGCCAGCAGTTTCCTCTCCCCGGGGACAGGGGAGGGCTACACCTTC. As protein: CASSFLSPGTGEGYTF.

This chain connects TRBV13 to TRBJ2-3, with TRBD1 matching 8 bases. The trim removed 3 bases at V and 2 bases at J, leaving 4 bases unmatched. From germline, CDR1 is PRHDT and CDR2 FYEKMQ (reference sequence). The CDR3 extends over 15 amino acids. The CDR3 bases are TGTGCCAGCAGCTTGGACAGGGACGACACAGATACGCAGTATTTT. Its translation is CASSLDRDDTDTQYF.

V is TRBV5-5 and J is TRBJ1-2; D remains ambiguous. CDR1 SGHKS and CDR2 YYEKEE come from the germline V gene (reference sequence). CDR3 size: 13 residues. Trimming removed 0 bases at V and 8 bases at J, with 11 bases between. The CDR3 is CASSLGFSRGYTF. CDR3 bases: TGTGCCAGCAGCTTGGGTTTTTCGAGAGGCTACACCTTC.

J is TRBJ2-1 and V is TRBV4-1; D is possibly TRBD2 (6 bases). CDR1 and CDR2 (germline): MGHRA, YSYEKL. This CDR3 is 14 amino acids long. V lost 2 bases and J lost 7, with 12 bases in between. The CDR3 sequence is CASSQTGLSNEQFF. The CDR3 DNA reads TGCGCCAGCAGCCAAACGGGACTCTCAAATGAGCAGTTCTTC.

This rearrangement joins TRBV6-6 to TRBJ2-3; a possible D gene is TRBD2 (5 bases). V gave up 5 bases and J gave up 4 bases, with 16 bases separating them. Germline CDR1 and CDR2: MNHNY and SVGAGI (reference sequence). The CDR3 is 15 amino acids. The CDR3 DNA reads TGTGCCAGCAGTCTCCTAGCCCAGGTCGCAGATACGCAGTATTTT. Protein: CASSLLAQVADTQYF.

V usage is TRBV6-6 and J usage is TRBJ2-3, with TRBD1 matching over 10 bases. The CDR3 runs to 15 residues. V lost 5 bases, J lost 2 bases, and 4 bases stayed unmatched. Germline CDR1 MNHNY, CDR2 SVGAGI (reference sequence). The CDR3 region has the DNA TGTGCCAGCAGTCGTGGGACAGGGGTCACAGATACGCAGTATTTT. It yields the protein CASSRGTGVTDTQYF.

This clone has only a few counts. The rearrangement joins TRBV2 to TRBJ1-2; TRBD1 is a possible D gene (5 bases). The CDR3 is made up of 12 amino acids. Trimming removed 4 bases from V and 2 bases from J, with 5 bases in between. CDR1 and CDR2 from the germline V gene are SNHLY and FYNNEI. CDR3 sequence: CASSGDNYGYTF. Here the CDR3 DNA reads TGTGCCAGCAGTGGGGACAACTATGGCTACACCTTC.

The CDR3 region has the DNA TGTGCCTGGCGACAGGGTCCCCGCGAGCAGTACTTC. Protein sequence: CAWRQGPREQYF. V and J are TRBV30 and TRBJ2-7; 7 nucleotides align to TRBD1. Losses at the gene ends were 5 bases for V and 6 bases for J; bases not matched to a gene: 7. In germline, CDR1 is GTSNPN, CDR2 SVGIG (reference sequence). The CDR3 totals 12 residues. Variable domain in full (rest from reference TRBV30 and TRBJ2-7): SQTIHQWPATLVQPVGSPLSLECTVEGTSNPNLYWYRQAAGRGLQLLFYSVGIGQISSEVPQNLSASRPQDRQFILSSKKLLLSDSGFYLCAWRQGPREQYFGPGTRLTVT.

The chain is built from TRBV5-4 and TRBJ2-4; D not resolved. Trimming left V 1 base short and J 3 bases short, with 11 bases between. Germline V gene sequence: CDR1 SGHNT, CDR2 YYREEE (reference sequence). CDR3 length: 15 amino acids. The CDR3 protein is CASSLRGSSKNIQYF. In DNA, the CDR3 is TGTGCCAGCAGCTTGCGCGGCTCTAGCAAAAACATTCAGTACTTC.

This chain connects TRBV5-1 to TRBJ1-6; 11 nucleotides align to TRBD1. Germline V CDR1 and CDR2: SGHRS, YFSETQ. V was pared by 3 bases and J by 5 bases, with 7 bases of the junction left unmatched. The CDR3 extends over 17 amino acids. The CDR3 nucleotides read TGCGCCAGCAGCTACTCCTGGACAGGGGGCGATAATTCACCCCTCCACTTT. Residues: CASSYSWTGGDNSPLHF.